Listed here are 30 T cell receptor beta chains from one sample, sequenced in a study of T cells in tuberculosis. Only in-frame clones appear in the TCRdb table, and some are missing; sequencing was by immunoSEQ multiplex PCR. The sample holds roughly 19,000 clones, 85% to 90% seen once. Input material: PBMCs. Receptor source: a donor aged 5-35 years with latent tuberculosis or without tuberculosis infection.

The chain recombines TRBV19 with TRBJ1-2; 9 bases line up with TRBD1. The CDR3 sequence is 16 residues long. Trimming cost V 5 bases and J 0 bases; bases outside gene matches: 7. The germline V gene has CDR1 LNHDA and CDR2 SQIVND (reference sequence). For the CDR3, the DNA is TGTGCCAGTAGTCTATCTTGGGACAGGGCTAACTATGGCTACACCTTC. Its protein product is CASSLSWDRANYGYTF.

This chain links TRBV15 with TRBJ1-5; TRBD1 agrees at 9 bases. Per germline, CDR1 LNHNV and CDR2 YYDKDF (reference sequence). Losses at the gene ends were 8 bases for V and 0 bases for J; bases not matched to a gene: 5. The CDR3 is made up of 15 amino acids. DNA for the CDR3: TGTGCCACCCAAGCGACAGGGGGTAGCAATCAGCCCCAGCATTTT. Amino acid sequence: CATQATGGSNQPQHF.

CDR3 loop: CASRPWGGDMNTEAFF. The CDR3 bases are TGTGCCAGCCGCCCCTGGGGGGGGGATATGAACACTGAAGCTTTCTTT. The V gene is TRBV7-8, the J gene TRBJ1-1, with TRBD1 as a possible D gene (5 bases). Germline loops: CDR1 SGHVS, CDR2 FQNEAQ. The CDR3 length is 16 residues. The ends were cut back, 8 bases at V and 0 bases at J, with 19 bases in the middle.

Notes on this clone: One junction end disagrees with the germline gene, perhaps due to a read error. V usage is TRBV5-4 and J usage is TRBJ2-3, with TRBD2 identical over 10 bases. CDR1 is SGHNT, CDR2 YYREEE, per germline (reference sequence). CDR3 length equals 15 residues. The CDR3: CASSLGLAGADTQYF. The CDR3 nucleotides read TGTGCCAGTAGCTTGGGGCTAGCGGGGGCAGATACGCAGTATTTT.

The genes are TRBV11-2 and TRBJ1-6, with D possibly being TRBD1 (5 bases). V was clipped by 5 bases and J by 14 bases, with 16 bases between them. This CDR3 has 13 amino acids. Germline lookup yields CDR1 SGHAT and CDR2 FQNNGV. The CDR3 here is CASSAFGGGSLHF. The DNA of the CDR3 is TGTGCCAGCAGCGCCTTTGGGGGGGGATCCCTCCACTTT. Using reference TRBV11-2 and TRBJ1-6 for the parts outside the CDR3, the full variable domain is EAGVAQSPRYKIIEKRQSVAFWCNPISGHATLYWYQQILGQGPKLLIQFQNNGVVDDSQLPKDRFSAERLKGVDSTLKIQPAKLEDSAVYLCASSAFGGGSLHFGNGTRLTVT.

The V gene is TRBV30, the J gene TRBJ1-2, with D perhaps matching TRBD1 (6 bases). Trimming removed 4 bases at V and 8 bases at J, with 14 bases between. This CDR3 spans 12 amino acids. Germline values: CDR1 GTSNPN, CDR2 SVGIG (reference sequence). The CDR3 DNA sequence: TGTGCCTGGACTACAGGGCCGGGGGGCTACACCTTC. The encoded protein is CAWTTGPGGYTF.

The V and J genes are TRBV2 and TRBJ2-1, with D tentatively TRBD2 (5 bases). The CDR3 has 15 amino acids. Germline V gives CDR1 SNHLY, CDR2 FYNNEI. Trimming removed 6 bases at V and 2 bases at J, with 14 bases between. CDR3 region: CASRGSVRPYNEQFF. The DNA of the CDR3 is TGTGCCAGCAGAGGGAGCGTGAGGCCCTACAATGAGCAGTTCTTC.

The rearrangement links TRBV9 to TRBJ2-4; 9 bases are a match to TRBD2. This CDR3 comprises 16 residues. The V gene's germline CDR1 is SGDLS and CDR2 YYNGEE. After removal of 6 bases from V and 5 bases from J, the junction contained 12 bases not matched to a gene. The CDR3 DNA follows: TGTGCCAGCACCGTGAGAGCGGGGGGAGGGGAAAACATTCAGTACTTC. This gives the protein CASTVRAGGGENIQYF.

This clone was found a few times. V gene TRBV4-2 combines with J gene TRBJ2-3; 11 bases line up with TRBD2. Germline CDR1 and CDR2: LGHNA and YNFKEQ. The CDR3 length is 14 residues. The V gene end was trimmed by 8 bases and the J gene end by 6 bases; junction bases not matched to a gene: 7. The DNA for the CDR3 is TGTGCCAGCGGTAGCGGGGGGGCGGGGGATACGCAGTATTTT. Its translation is CASGSGGAGDTQYF.

Written as DNA, the CDR3 is TGTGCCAGTAGTACCCGGGACAGGGGTAACTATGGCTACACCTTC. The encoded protein is CASSTRDRGNYGYTF. The rearrangement uses TRBV19 and TRBJ1-2; 10 bases match TRBD1. This CDR3 has 15 amino acids. V lost 4 bases, J lost 1 base, and 3 bases stayed unmatched. CDR1 and CDR2 from the germline V gene are LNHDA and SQIVND (reference sequence).

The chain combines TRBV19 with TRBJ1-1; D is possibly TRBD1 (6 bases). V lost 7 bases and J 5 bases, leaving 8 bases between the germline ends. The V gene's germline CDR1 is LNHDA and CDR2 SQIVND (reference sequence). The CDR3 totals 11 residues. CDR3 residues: CASTGTTEAFF. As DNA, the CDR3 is TGTGCCAGTACCGGGACAACTGAAGCTTTCTTT. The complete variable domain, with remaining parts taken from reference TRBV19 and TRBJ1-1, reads DGGITQSPKYLFRKEGQNVTLSCEQNLNHDAMYWYRQDPGQGLRLIYYSQIVNDFQKGDIAEGYSVSREKKESFPLTVTSAQKNPTAFYLCASTGTTEAFFGQGTRLTVV.

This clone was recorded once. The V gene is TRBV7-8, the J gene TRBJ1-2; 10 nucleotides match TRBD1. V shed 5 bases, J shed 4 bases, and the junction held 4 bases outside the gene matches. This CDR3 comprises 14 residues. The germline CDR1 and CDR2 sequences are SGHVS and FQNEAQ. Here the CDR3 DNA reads TGTGCCAGCAGCCTGACAGGGGGCGTCTATGGCTACACCTTC. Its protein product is CASSLTGGVYGYTF.

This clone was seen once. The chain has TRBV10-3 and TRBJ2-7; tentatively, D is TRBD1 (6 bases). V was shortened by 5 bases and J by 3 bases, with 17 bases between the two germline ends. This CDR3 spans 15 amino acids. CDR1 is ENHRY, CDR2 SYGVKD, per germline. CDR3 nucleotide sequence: TGTGCCATCAGTCCCGGTGGTGGGGGCGGCTACGAGCAGTACTTC. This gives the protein CAISPGGGGGYEQYF.

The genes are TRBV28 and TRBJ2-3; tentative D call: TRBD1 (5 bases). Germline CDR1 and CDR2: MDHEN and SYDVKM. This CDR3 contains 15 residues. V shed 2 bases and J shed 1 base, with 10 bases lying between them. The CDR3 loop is CASSLKGLGTDTQYF. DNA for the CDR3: TGTGCCAGCAGTTTAAAGGGGTTGGGCACAGATACGCAGTATTTT.

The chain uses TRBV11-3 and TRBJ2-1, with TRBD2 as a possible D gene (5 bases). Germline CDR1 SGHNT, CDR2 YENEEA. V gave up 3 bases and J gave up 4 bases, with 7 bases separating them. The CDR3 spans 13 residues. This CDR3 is CASSLGGYNEQFF. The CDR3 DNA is TGTGCCAGCAGCTTGGGCGGGTACAATGAGCAGTTCTTC.

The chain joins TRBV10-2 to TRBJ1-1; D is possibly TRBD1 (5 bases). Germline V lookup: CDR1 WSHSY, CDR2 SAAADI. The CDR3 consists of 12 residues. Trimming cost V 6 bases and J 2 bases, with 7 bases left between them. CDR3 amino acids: CASSDRNTEAFF. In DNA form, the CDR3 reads TGCGCCAGCAGCGACAGAAACACTGAAGCTTTCTTT.

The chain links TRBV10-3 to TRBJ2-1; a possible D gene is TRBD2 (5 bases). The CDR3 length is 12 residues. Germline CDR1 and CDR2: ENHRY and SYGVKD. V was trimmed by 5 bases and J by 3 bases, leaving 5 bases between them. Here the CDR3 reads CAISRDYNEQFF. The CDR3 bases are TGTGCCATCAGTCGGGACTACAATGAGCAGTTCTTC.

The CDR3 DNA reads as TGTGCCAGCCACCAGTATCGTAAACAGGGTTTCACTGAAGCTTTCTTT. Its translation: CASHQYRKQGFTEAFF. The J gene is TRBJ1-1, the V gene TRBV7-2; D possibly corresponds to TRBD1 (6 bases). V lost 8 bases and J 4 bases, leaving 23 bases between the germline ends. The CDR3 has 16 residues. Germline V gene data show CDR1 as SGHTA and CDR2 as FQGNSA. The whole variable domain, remainder taken from reference TRBV7-2 and TRBJ1-1, is GAGVSQSPSNKVTEKGKDVELRCDPISGHTALYWYRQSLGQGLEFLIYFQGNSAPDKSGLPSDRFSAERTGGSVSTLTIQRTQQEDSAVYLCASHQYRKQGFTEAFFGQGTRLTVV.

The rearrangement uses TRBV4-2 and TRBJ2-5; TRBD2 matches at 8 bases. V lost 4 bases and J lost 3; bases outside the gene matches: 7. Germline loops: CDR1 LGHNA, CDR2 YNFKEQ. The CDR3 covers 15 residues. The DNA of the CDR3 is TGTGCCAGCAGCCGCCATAGCGGGGAAAAAGAGACCCAGTACTTC. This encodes CASSRHSGEKETQYF.

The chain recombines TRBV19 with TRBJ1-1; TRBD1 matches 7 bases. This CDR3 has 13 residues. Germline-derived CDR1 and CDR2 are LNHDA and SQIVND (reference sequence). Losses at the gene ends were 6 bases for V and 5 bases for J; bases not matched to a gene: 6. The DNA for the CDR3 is TGTGCCAGTAGAAATGGCAGGGGGACTGAAGCTTTCTTT. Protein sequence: CASRNGRGTEAFF.

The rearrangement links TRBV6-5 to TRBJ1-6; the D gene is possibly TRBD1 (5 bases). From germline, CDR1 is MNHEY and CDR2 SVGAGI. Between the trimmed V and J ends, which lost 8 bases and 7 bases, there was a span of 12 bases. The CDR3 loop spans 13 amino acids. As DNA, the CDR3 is TGTGCCAGCGGGCAGGGCCAAAATTCACCCCTCCACTTT. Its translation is CASGQGQNSPLHF.

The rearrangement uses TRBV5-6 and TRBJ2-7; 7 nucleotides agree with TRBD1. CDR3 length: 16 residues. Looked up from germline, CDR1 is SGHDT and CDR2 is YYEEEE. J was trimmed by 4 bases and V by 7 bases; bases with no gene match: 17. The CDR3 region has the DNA TGTGCCAGCGCATCCCCAATCACAGGGGTGGTGTACGAGCAGTACTTC. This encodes CASASPITGVVYEQYF.

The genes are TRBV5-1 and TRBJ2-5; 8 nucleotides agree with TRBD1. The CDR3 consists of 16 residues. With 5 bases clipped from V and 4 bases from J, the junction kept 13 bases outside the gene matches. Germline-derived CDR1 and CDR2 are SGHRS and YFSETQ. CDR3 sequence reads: CASSPDPGQVGETQYF. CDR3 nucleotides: TGCGCCAGCAGTCCTGATCCGGGACAGGTGGGAGAGACCCAGTACTTC. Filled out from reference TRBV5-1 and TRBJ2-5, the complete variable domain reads KAGVTQTPRYLIKTRGQQVTLSCSPISGHRSVSWYQQTPGQGLQFLFEYFSETQRNKGNFPGRFSGRQFSNSRSEMNVSTLELGDSALYLCASSPDPGQVGETQYFGPGTRLLVL.

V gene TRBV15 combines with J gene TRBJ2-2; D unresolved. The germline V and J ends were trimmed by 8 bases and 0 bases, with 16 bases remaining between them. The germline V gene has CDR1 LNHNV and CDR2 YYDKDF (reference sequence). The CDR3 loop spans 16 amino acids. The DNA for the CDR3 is TGTGCCACCCGGCGAGGCCTCGACGCGAACACCGGGGAGCTGTTTTTT. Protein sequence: CATRRGLDANTGELFF.

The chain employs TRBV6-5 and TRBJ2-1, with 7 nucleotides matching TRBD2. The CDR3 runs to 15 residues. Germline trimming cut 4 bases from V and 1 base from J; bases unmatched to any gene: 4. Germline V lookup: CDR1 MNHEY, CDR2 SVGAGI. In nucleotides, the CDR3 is TGTGCCAGCAGTTCCCGGGGAGGGTCCTACAATGAGCAGTTCTTC. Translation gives CASSSRGGSYNEQFF.

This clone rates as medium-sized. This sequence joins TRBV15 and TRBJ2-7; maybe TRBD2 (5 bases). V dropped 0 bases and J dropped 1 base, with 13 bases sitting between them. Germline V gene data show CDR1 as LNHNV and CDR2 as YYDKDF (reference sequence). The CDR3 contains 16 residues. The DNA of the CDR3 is TGTGCCACCAGCAGAGATCTAAAGGGAGCTTCCTACGAGCAGTACTTC. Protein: CATSRDLKGASYEQYF.

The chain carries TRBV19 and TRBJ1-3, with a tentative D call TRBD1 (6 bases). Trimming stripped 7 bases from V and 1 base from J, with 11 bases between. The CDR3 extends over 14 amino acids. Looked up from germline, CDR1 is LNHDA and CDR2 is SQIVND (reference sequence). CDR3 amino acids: CASTRGGSGNTIYF. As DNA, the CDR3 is TGTGCCAGTACGAGGGGGGGTTCTGGAAACACCATATATTTT.

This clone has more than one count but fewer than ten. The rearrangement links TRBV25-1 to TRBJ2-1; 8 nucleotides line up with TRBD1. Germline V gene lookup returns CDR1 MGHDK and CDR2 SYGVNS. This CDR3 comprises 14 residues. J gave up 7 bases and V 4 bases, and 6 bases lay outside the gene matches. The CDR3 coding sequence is TGTGCCAGCAGTGTTACGGACAGGGAGAATGAGCAGTTCTTC. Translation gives CASSVTDRENEQFF.

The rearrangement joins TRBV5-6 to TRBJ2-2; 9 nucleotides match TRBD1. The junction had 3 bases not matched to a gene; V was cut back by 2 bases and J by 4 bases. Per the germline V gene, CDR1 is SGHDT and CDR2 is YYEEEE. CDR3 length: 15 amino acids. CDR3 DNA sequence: TGTGCCAGCAGCTTCCCGGACAGGGGCACCGGGGAGCTGTTTTTT. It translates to CASSFPDRGTGELFF.

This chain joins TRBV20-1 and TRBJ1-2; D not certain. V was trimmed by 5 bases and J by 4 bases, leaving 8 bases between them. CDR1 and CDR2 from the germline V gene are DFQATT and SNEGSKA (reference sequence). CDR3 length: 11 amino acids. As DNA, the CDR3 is TGCAGTGCTCTCGACTCCTATGGCTACACCTTC. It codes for CSALDSYGYTF.